The entry below describes one T cell receptor (beta chain). As yet, its antigen is unknown. This CDR3 is missing its conserved last phenylalanine or tryptophan, likely due to a read error. No DNA is shown, since the ends of the CDR3 on it are uncertain; the CDR3 is the one TCRdb lists. The CDR3 adds up to 13 amino acids, both ends counted. Germline V CDR1 and CDR2: SGHAT, FQNNGV. This record comes from a study of tumor and adjacent non-tumor tissue in lung cancer. Background on the study: The cohort had about a dozen adenocarcinoma, a couple of squamous cell and 1 small cell patients. Findings and caveats of the study: Significantly higher TCR diversity was found in tumor than normal lung. Top 100 clones took a larger repertoire share in normal lung. Tumor TCR diversity, when higher, was linked to shorter survival.

Three rounds of nested PCR, following a modified ARM-PCR protocol, produced the TCRbeta library. One entry per CDR3 protein results from TCRdb running MiXCR on the multiplex PCR reads. The sample includes 100,000 to 120,000 distinct CDR3 sequences, nearly 85% of them seen just once. No cell sorting was done before RNA was extracted from the tissue. The chain recombines TRBV11-2 with TRBJ2-2. The sample consisted of lung tumor tissue. This receptor was obtained from a man in his 70s with non-small cell lung cancer. The CDR3 region is CASKLAYTGELFL.